This T cell receptor beta chain was captured in a study of blood T cell repertoires in COVID-19. Assay used: immunoSEQ multiplex PCR; TCRdb lists only in-frame clones, some missing. The sample comprises about 120,000 clones, 81% of which are singletons, and 1.5% to 1.9% rests with the top ten. CDR1 and CDR2 (germline): SGHTA, FQGTGA. The CDR3 has 16 amino acids. The ends lost 4 bases at V and 5 bases at J; junction bases unmatched: 8. Material: peripheral blood. This chain links TRBV7-3 with TRBJ2-3; the match to TRBD1 covers 11 bases. The source is a man aged 45-65 years with acute or convalescent COVID-19. This CDR3 reads CASSSPGTGGGDTQYF. DNA of the CDR3: TGTGCCAGCAGCTCTCCCGGGACAGGGGGTGGAGATACGCAGTATTTT.